Sequencing of this T cell receptor (beta chain) was carried out in a study of OX40 agonist ivuxolimab in advanced cancers. Study information: Having had anti-PD-1, anti-PD-L1 or anti-CTLA-4 therapy before was allowed, and roughly 38% had some.

Notes on the study in general: Clonal expansion from baseline to week 6 occurred in both CD4+ and CD8+ T cells. In general, CD8+ T cells held more expanded clones than CD4+ did, on average.

Looked up from germline, CDR1 is MNHNY and CDR2 is SVGAGI (reference sequence). The CDR3 sequence is 15 residues long. V lost 2 bases, J lost 3 bases, and 4 bases stayed unmatched. As regards this clone: Its specificity is not known.

Generated by immunoSEQ multiplex PCR, the TCRdb table keeps only in-frame clones and is missing some. The repertoire includes about 77,000 clones, nearly 95% of them detected once, and 20% sits in the top ten. This receptor was identified in an adult with an advanced solid tumor such as melanoma, head and neck, liver or kidney cancer. The chain has TRBV6-6 and TRBJ1-1, with 9 positions matching TRBD1. The source material was CD4+ or CD8+ T cells sorted from blood, sampled in a trial of the OX40 agonist ivuxolimab. The CDR3 protein is CASSYAGQGHTEAFF. CDR3 DNA: TGTGCCAGCAGTTACGCGGGACAGGGACACACTGAAGCTTTCTTT.